This T cell receptor (beta chain) comes out of a study of shared clonotypes between healthy human individuals. Overall study: Three plates were used per donor for CD4 naive, three for CD4 memory, two for CD8 naive and one for CD8 memory.

Germline V gives CDR1 SGHRS, CDR2 YFSETQ. This CDR3 comprises 15 residues. V was clipped by 0 bases and J by 7 bases; unmatched bases: 6. The run depth of the assay was deep. Using 200 ng DNA, some 30,000 T cell genomes, the sorted-subset replicate PCRs were run. The repertoire was sequenced with immunoSEQ multiplex PCR; TCRdb's copy has only in-frame clones and lacks some. The sample consists of approximately 2.3 million clones, 93% of them appearing once. A word on this clone: The same CDR3 also results from other DNA sequences found in this sample.

The specimen sequenced was naive CD4+ T cells from PBMCs. Subset meaning: CD45RA+ positively selected. The clonotype was recovered from a man between 18 and 35 years old in good health. Some clones in this sample may be carry-over from other donors' samples. The V and J genes are TRBV5-1 and TRBJ2-7, with 11 bases matching TRBD1. For the CDR3, the DNA is TGCGCCAGCAGCTTGGAAGGACAGGGGGCCGGGGAGCAGTACTTC. It codes for CASSLEGQGAGEQYF. Full variable domain (rest looked up from reference TRBV5-1 and TRBJ2-7): KAGVTQTPRYLIKTRGQQVTLSCSPISGHRSVSWYQQTPGQGLQFLFEYFSETQRNKGNFPGRFSGRQFSNSRSEMNVSTLELGDSALYLCASSLEGQGAGEQYFGPGTRLTVT.